This T cell receptor (beta chain) was sequenced in a study of post-analysis software for immune sequencing data. Notes on the study in general: In patients, TRBV5-6, TRBV5-1 and TRBV20-1 belonged to 4 or 5 TRBV segments found more frequently than in controls.

The CDR3 runs 13 residues. The V gene lost 1 base and the J gene lost 4 bases, with 10 bases spanning the gap. CDR1 DFQATT and CDR2 SNEGSKA come from the germline V gene (reference sequence). This clonotype occurred a few times. The antigen is undetermined. Unique molecular identifiers tagged the TCR beta cDNA libraries. A single record per CDR3 protein comes from TCRdb applying MiXCR to the PCR reads. This sample has under 900,000 distinct CDR3 sequences; about 50% occur once, and the top ten carry about 4.8%. Specimen: blood. The TCR was taken from a girl between 5 and 17 years old with multiple sclerosis. The chain employs TRBV20-1 and TRBJ2-5, with D tentatively TRBD2 (5 bases). Written as DNA, the CDR3 is TGCAGTGCTAGAGTTGAACTAGGAGAGACCCAGTACTTC. Translating gives CSARVELGETQYF.